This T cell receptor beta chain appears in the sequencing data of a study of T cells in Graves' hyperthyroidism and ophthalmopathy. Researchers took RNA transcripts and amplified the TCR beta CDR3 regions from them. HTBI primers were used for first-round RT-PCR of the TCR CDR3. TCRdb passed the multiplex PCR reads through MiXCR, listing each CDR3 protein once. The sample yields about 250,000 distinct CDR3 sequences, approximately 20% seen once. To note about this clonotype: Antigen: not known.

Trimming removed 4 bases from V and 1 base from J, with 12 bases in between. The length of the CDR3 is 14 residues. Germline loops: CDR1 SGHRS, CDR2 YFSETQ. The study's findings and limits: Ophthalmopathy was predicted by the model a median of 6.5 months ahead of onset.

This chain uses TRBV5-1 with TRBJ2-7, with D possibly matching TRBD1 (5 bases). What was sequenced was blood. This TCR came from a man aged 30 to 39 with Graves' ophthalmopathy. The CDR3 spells CASSPDRISYEQYF. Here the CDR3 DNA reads TGCGCCAGCAGCCCAGACAGAATATCCTACGAGCAGTACTTC.